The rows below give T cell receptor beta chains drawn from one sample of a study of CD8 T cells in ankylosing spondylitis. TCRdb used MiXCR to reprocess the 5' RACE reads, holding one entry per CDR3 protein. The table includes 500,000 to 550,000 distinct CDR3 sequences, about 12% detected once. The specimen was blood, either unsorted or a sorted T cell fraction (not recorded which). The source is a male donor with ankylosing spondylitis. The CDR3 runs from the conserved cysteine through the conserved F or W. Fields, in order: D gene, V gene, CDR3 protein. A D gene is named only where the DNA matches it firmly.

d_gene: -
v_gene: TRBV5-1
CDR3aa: CASSPETVLAKNIQYF

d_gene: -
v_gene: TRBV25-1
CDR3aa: CASTRAANEKLFF

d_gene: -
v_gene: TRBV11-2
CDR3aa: CASSQSPEDYEQYF

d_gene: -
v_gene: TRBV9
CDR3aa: CASSGERGYTF

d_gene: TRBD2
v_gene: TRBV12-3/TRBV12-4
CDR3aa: CASAGASGNTDTQYF

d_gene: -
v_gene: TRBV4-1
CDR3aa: CASSQSFAGSTDTQYF

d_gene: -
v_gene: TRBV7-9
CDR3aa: CASSLVPSLTGELFF

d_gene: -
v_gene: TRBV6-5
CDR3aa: CASSYSAGWDQPQHF

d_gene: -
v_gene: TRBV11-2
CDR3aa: CASSSVRGHNEQFF

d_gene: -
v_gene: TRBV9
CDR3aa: CASSPQGSLTPDTQYF

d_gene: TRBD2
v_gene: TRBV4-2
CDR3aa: CASSPQDMAGGRKETQYF

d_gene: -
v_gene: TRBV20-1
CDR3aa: CSARKLSGQETQYF

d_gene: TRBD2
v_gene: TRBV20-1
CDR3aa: CSGQASGRGTQYF

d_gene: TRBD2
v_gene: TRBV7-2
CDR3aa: CASSSRTSGIIDTQYF

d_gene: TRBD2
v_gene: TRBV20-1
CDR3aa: CSASKSGTSAEQYF

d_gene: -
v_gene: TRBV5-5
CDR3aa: CASSLSWNQPQHF

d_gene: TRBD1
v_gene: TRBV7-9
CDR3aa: CASRLQGASTEAFF

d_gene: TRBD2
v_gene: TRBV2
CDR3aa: CASSVLAGVGEQFF

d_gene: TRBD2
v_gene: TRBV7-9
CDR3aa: CASSAGGPDTQYF

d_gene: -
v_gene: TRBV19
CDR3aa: CASSMGTVDTEAFF

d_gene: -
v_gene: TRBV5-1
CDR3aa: CASSLDARNQPQHF

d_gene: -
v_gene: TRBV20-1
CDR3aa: CSARDVRKGPGNTIYF

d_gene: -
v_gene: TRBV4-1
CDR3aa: CASSNGPTDTQYF

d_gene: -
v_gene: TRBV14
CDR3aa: CASSHLRGVSYNEQFF

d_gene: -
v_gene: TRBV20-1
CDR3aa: CSASTTSSWTAGETQYF

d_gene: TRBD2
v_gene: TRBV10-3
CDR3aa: CAISEGLAGVGEETQYF

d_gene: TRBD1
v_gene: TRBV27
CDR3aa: CASSPGQGVPNTEAFF

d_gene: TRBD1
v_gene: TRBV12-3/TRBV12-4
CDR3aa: CASRPQGALDTQYF

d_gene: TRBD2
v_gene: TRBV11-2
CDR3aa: CASSLDVKREGIAGEDRGANVLTF

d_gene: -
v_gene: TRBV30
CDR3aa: CAWGIRIGELFF

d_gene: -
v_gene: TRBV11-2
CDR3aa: CASSQALGRRLGDTQYF

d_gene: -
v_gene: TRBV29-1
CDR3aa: CSATGVANTGELFF

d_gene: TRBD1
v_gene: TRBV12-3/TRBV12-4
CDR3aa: CASKPGQKGSSPLHF